Listed here are 7 T cell receptor beta chains from one sample, sequenced in a study of blood T cell repertoires in COVID-19. The table came from immunoSEQ multiplex PCR; TCRdb's copy has only in-frame clones and leaves some out. The data show over 150,000 clones, with less than 85% seen just once and roughly 12% held by the top ten. Sequenced material: peripheral blood. The receptor set was obtained from a woman in her 50s with acute or convalescent COVID-19.

The chain employs TRBV5-6 and TRBJ2-7; D gene uncertain. V lost 4 bases, J lost 3 bases, and 11 bases lay in between. The CDR3 is 13 residues long. Germline V gives CDR1 SGHDT, CDR2 YYEEEE. The CDR3, as DNA: TGTGCCAGCAGCCCAAAGCCCTTCTACGAGCAGTACTTC. Translated, it gives CASSPKPFYEQYF.

V and J are TRBV7-2 and TRBJ2-7, with D tentatively TRBD2 (5 bases). The CDR3 runs to 15 residues. Trimming took off 5 bases at V and 1 base at J, with 15 bases between the two ends. The germline V gene has CDR1 SGHTA and CDR2 FQGNSA. The DNA of the CDR3 is TGTGCCAGCAGCCAGGACTCTACCGTGTCCTACGAGCAGTACTTC. It specifies CASSQDSTVSYEQYF.

CDR3 bases: TGCGCCAGCAGAGAGGGGGTTTTGAACACTGAAGCTTTCTTT. The encoded protein is CASREGVLNTEAFF. V is TRBV5-1 and J is TRBJ1-1; the D gene is possibly TRBD1 (6 bases). The germline gives CDR1 SGHRS, CDR2 YFSETQ. CDR3 size: 14 residues. Trimming pared 5 bases from V and 0 bases from J, leaving 11 bases between. Full variable domain (rest looked up from reference TRBV5-1 and TRBJ1-1): KAGVTQTPRYLIKTRGQQVTLSCSPISGHRSVSWYQQTPGQGLQFLFEYFSETQRNKGNFPGRFSGRQFSNSRSEMNVSTLELGDSALYLCASREGVLNTEAFFGQGTRLTVV.

The rearrangement links TRBV7-8 to TRBJ2-5, with a tentative D call TRBD2 (6 bases). The V end lost 5 bases, the J end lost 5 bases, and 18 bases lay between the germline ends. Germline lookup yields CDR1 SGHVS and CDR2 FQNEAQ. There are 15 residues in the CDR3. CDR3 sequence (DNA): TGTGCCAGCAGCCCTCGACGGGGGATGGGGGAGACCCAGTACTTC. Translated: CASSPRRGMGETQYF.

CDR3: CAVGGRLAYEQYF. CDR3 DNA: TGTGCCGTGGGGGGGCGTTTAGCCTACGAGCAGTACTTC. The rearrangement uses TRBV7-8 and TRBJ2-7; D may be TRBD2 (7 bases). In germline, CDR1 is SGHVS, CDR2 FQNEAQ. V was cut by 11 bases and J by 2 bases, with 16 bases left in between. This CDR3 spans 13 amino acids.

This clone has a single count. The rearrangement joins TRBV5-1 to TRBJ2-3; D not resolved. V was cut by 5 bases and J by 0 bases, with 13 bases left in between. CDR3 size: 15 residues. The germline V gene encodes CDR1 SGHRS and CDR2 YFSETQ. CDR3 loop: CASSIRQRSTDTQYF. The CDR3 bases are TGCGCCAGCAGTATCCGGCAGAGGAGCACAGATACGCAGTATTTT.

This clone was picked up many times. The J gene is TRBJ2-3, the V gene TRBV20-1; TRBD2 matches at 11 bases. This CDR3 is 15 amino acids long. Germline CDR1 reads DFQATT; CDR2 reads SNEGSKA (reference sequence). The V segment lost 3 bases and the J segment 4 bases; nucleotides outside the gene matches: 6. The chain's CDR3 is CSASNSGRAADTQYF. The CDR3, as DNA: TGCAGTGCTAGTAATAGCGGGAGGGCCGCAGATACGCAGTATTTT.